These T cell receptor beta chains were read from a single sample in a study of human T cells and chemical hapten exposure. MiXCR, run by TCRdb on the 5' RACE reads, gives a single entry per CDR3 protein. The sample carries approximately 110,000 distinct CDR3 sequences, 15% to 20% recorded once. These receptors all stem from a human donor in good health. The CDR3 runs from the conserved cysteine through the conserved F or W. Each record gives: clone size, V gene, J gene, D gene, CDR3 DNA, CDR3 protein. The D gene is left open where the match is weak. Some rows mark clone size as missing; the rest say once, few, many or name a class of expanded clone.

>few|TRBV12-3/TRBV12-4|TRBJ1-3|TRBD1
TGTGCCAGCAGAACCACAGGGGCGAGCACCATATATTTT
CASRTTGASTIYF
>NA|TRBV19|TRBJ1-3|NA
TGTGCCAGTAGTATACAGACAGGCCCGAGCTCTGGAAACACCATATATTTT
CASSIQTGPSSGNTIYF
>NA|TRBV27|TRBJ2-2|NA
TGTGCCAGCAGTGGTGTAGTTCGTACCGGGGAGCTGTTTTTT
CASSGVVRTGELFF
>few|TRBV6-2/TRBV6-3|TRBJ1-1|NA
TGTGCCAGCAGTTTACAAGGGGGTCGGGCAACTGAAGCTTTCTTT
CASSLQGGRATEAFF
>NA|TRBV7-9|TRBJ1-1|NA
TGTGCCAGCAGCCTCCCCACTGAAGCTTTCTTT
CASSLPTEAFF
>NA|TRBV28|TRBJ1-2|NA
TGTGCCAGCAGTTCCTCCTCCGGGCAGGGCGTTAGCTATGGCTACACCTTC
CASSSSSGQGVSYGYTF
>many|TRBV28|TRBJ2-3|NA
TGTGCCAGCAGTTATAGGGGAGGGGGACGAACGCAGTATTTT
CASSYRGGGRTQYF
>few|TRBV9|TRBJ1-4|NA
TGTGCCAGCAGCGTAGGAGGACAAGGAGGTGAAAAACTGTTTTTT
CASSVGGQGGEKLFF
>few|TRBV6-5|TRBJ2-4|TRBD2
TGTGCCCCCCAGGGACTAGCGGGAGAATCGGCCAAAAACATTCAGTACTTC
CAPQGLAGESAKNIQYF
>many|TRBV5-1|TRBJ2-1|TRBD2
TGCGCCAGCAGCTCAGGGACTAGCGGGAGTGATGAGCAGTTCTTC
CASSSGTSGSDEQFF
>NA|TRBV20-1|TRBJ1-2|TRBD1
TGCAGTGCTTACTGGACAGGGGGCCATGGCGACACCTTC
CSAYWTGGHGDTF
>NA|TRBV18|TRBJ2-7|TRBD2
TGTGCCAGCTCGCGCCCGGGACTAGCGGCCTACGAGCAGTACTTC
CASSRPGLAAYEQYF
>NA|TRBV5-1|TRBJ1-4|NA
TGCGCCAGCAGCTTGAAAGGCCGATTTAATGAAAAACTGTTTTTT
CASSLKGRFNEKLFF
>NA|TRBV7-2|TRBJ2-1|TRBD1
TGTGCCAGCAGAAAGGGACAGGGGGCCCTGGGGCCCTACAATGAGCAGTTCTTC
CASRKGQGALGPYNEQFF
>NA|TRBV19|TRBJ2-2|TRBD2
TGTGCCAGTAGTGTCATAGCGGGAGGCGCGAACACCGGGGAGCTGTTTTTT
CASSVIAGGANTGELFF
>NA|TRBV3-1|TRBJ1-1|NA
TGTGCCAGCAGCCAAGATCTGAGGGGCCGGGCTTTCTTT
CASSQDLRGRAFF
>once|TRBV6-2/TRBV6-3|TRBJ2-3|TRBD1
TGTGCCAGCAGTTTTACAGGGGCAGATACGCAGTATTTT
CASSFTGADTQYF
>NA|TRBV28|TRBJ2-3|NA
TGTGCCAGCAGTTATGGTCGGCTAGCGTCAGATACGCAGTATTTT
CASSYGRLASDTQYF
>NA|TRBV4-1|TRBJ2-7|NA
TGCGCCAGCAGCCAAGAGCGGGACGGAACCTACGAGCAGTACTTC
CASSQERDGTYEQYF
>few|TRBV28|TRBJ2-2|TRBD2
TGTGCCATCCGCTCGGGGGTGCTAGCGGGAGCCCTCACCGGGGAGCTGTTTTTT
CAIRSGVLAGALTGELFF
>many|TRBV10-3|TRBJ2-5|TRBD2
TGTGCCACCAGCCGGGGACTAGCGGACCAAGAGACCCAGTACTTC
CATSRGLADQETQYF
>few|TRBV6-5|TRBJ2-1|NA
TGTGCCAGCAAGGGTAGCCGGGTCAATGAGCAGTTCTTC
CASKGSRVNEQFF
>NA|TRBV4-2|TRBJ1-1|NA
TGTGCCAGCAGCCAAGATTCAAACACTGAAGCTTTCTTT
CASSQDSNTEAFF
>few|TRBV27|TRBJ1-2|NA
TGTGCCAGCGGGCGGGGATACCTTGGGGGCTACACCTTC
CASGRGYLGGYTF
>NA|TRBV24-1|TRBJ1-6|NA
TGTGCCACCAGTGATCCTCGACAGGCCCGGGCGAATTCACCCCTCCACTTT
CATSDPRQARANSPLHF
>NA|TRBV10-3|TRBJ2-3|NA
TGTGCCATCGCGGGCGCAGATACGCAGTATTTT
CAIAGADTQYF
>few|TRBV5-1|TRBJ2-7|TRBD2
TGCGCCAGCAGCTTGATCCCCGGGACTAGCGGGAGCCACGAGCAGTACTTC
CASSLIPGTSGSHEQYF
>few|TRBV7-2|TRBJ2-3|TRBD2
TGTGCCAGCAGCCGGGGGACTAGCGGCACAGATACGCAGTATTTT
CASSRGTSGTDTQYF
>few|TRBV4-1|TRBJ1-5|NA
TGCGCCAGCAGCCAAGGGACAGCCACCCTGGGCAATCAGCCCCAGCATTTT
CASSQGTATLGNQPQHF
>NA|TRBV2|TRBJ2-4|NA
TGTGCCAGCAGGGGAATGACGGTGGGGGTGTCCAACATTCAGTACTTC
CASRGMTVGVSNIQYF
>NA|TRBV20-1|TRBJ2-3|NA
TGCAGTGTCCCGATGGGCGGGGGCCCAGATACGCAGTATTTT
CSVPMGGGPDTQYF
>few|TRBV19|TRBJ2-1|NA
TGTGCCAGTAGTCCAACCGATCGGGGCGGCGCGAGGGCCGGTGAGCAGTTCTTC
CASSPTDRGGARAGEQFF
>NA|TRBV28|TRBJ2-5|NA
TGTGCCAGCAGTTCTTGGACCCTGGCGGGGACCCAGTACTTC
CASSSWTLAGTQYF
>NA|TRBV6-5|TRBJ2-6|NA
TGTGCCAGCAGTTACAGGGTGGCTGGGGCCAACGTCCTGACTTTC
CASSYRVAGANVLTF
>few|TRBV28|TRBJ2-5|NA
TGTGCCAGCAGCTCTGCTACAGGGATGGAGACCCAGTACTTC
CASSSATGMETQYF
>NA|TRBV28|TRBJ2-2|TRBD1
TGTGCCAGCAAGACAGGGGGTAACGGGGAGCTGTTTTTT
CASKTGGNGELFF
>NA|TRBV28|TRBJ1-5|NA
TGTGCCAGTCGCCACTCCGGGACGGACCATCAGCCCCAGCATTTT
CASRHSGTDHQPQHF
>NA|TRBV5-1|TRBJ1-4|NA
TGCGCCAGCAGCTTGGAACGGACAGTTAATGAAAAACTGTTTTTT
CASSLERTVNEKLFF
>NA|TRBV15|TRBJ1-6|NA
TGTGCCACCAGCAGATCCGGGACCGGTAATTCACCCCTCCACTTT
CATSRSGTGNSPLHF
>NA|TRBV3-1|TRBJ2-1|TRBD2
TGTGCCAGCAGCCAAGTTAGCGGGAGCGGTGAGCAGTTCTTC
CASSQVSGSGEQFF
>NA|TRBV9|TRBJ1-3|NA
TGTGCCAGCAGCGTAGATCCAGGGTCCATCTCTGGAAACACCATATATTTT
CASSVDPGSISGNTIYF
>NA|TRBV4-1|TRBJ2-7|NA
TGCGCCAGCAGACATCTCGGGAGAGGAGCCTACGAGCAGTACTTC
CASRHLGRGAYEQYF
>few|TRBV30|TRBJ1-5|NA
TGTGCCTGGAGTAGACTGGATAGCAATCAGCCCCAGCATTTT
CAWSRLDSNQPQHF
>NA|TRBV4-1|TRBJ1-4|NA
TGCGCCAGCAGCCAAGTACAGGCTAATGAAAAACTGTTTTTT
CASSQVQANEKLFF
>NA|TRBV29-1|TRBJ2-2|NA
TGCAGCGTTGCAGGTTCGAACACCGGGGAGCTGTTTTTT
CSVAGSNTGELFF
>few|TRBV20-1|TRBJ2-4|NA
TGCAGTGCTAGGAAGGCAGGGCTGACCCAAAACATTCAGTACTTC
CSARKAGLTQNIQYF
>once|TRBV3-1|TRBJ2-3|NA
TGTGCCAGCAGCCAAGAGGGTACGCAGTATTTT
CASSQEGTQYF
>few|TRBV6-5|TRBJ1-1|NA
TGTGCCAGCAGTTTCCGGGACAAAAAACAGAACACTGAAGCTTTCTTT
CASSFRDKKQNTEAFF
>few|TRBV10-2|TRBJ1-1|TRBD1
TGCGCCAGCAGTGAGTGGGGACAGGGGAACACTGAAGCTTTCTTT
CASSEWGQGNTEAFF
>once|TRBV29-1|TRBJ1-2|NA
TGCAGCGCAGCGACGGACGGCTACTATGGCTACACCTTC
CSAATDGYYGYTF